Listed here are 7 T cell receptor beta chains from one sample, sequenced in a study of response to subunit inactivated influenza vaccine (dated 2018 in TCRdb). The method was RT-PCR. TCRdb records Illumina HiSeq 2500 as the sequencer. TCRdb handled the public reads itself, with Q25 trimming in fastp and clone calling in MiXCR, and kept productive beta chains. For every CDR3 protein sequence, its rows merge into one entry that carries the most common genes and DNA. In this sample the table shows 600,000 to 850,000 distinct CDR3 sequences, about 15% of which occur a single time. The top ten hold roughly 7.2% of the sample. The sample here was PBMCs from blood, taken 14 days before vaccination. Receptor source: a man between 50 and 59 years old who received an inactivated influenza vaccine. Donor details come from another sample of the same person, matched by shared clones.

The chain couples TRBV7-9 to TRBJ1-1, with D possibly TRBD1 on 6 matching bases. V was clipped by 5 bases and J by 7 bases, with 14 bases between them. There are 13 residues in the CDR3. Germline CDR1 and CDR2: SEHNR and FQNEAQ (reference sequence). CDR3 DNA: TGTGCCAGCAGCCATGGGGTAGGGGGTGAAGCTTTCTTT. Amino acid sequence: CASSHGVGGEAFF. Filled out from reference TRBV7-9 and TRBJ1-1, the complete variable domain reads DTGVSQNPRHKITKRGQNVTFRCDPISEHNRLYWYRQTLGQGPEFLTYFQNEAQLEKSRLLSDRFSAERPKGSFSTLEIQRTEQGDSAMYLCASSHGVGGEAFFGQGTRLTVV.

This clonotype has ten or more counts. CDR3 coding DNA: TGTGCCTGGAGAGCGGGACAGCCGAATCAGCCCCAGCATTTT. This gives the protein CAWRAGQPNQPQHF. The chain combines TRBV30 with TRBJ1-5, with 7 nucleotides matching TRBD1. After removal of 3 bases from V and 4 bases from J, the junction contained 6 bases not matched to a gene. Germline CDR1 reads GTSNPN; CDR2 reads SVGIG (reference sequence). The CDR3 is 14 residues long.

The genes are TRBV3-1 and TRBJ2-3; D remains unclear. V was cut by 0 bases and J by 0 bases, with 7 bases left in between. Germline CDR1 LGHDT, CDR2 YNNKEL (reference sequence). CDR3 size: 15 residues. The CDR3 sequence: CASSQEVASTDTQYF. The CDR3 DNA is TGTGCCAGCAGCCAAGAGGTTGCTAGCACAGATACGCAGTATTTT.

J is TRBJ2-3 and V is TRBV24-1; D unresolved. Trimming took off 6 bases at V and 2 bases at J, with 14 bases between the two ends. CDR3 length: 15 residues. Germline V CDR1 and CDR2: KGHDR, SFDVKD. CDR3 nucleotides: TGTGCCACCAGTACCAGGTTTGGGGACACAGATACGCAGTATTTT. Translated: CATSTRFGDTDTQYF.

V and J are TRBV5-1 and TRBJ2-3, with no clear D. This CDR3 contains 15 residues. V gave up 4 bases and J gave up 5 bases, with 17 bases separating them. CDR1 and CDR2 (germline): SGHRS, YFSETQ. The CDR3, as DNA: TGCGCCAGCAGCGGAACGGACCTGGTGGGAGATACGCAGTATTTT. Protein product: CASSGTDLVGDTQYF.

This clonotype was picked up a small number of times. The chain recombines TRBV4-3 with TRBJ2-2; the D call may be TRBD1 or TRBD2 (6 bases each). V shed 1 base and J shed 7 bases, with 10 bases lying between them. The CDR3 covers 14 residues. Looked up from germline, CDR1 is LGHNA and CDR2 is YSLEER. CDR3 sequence reads: CASSQAGEVGELFF. The CDR3, as DNA: TGCGCCAGCAGCCAAGCAGGGGAGGTCGGGGAGCTGTTTTTT.

The chain couples TRBV12-3 or TRBV12-4 to TRBJ1-1; 7 positions agree with TRBD1. The CDR3 sequence is 14 residues long. With V trimmed by 5 bases and J by 2 bases, 5 bases remained unmatched. The CDR3 nucleotides read TGTGCCAGCAGTCACGACAGGGTAAACACTGAAGCTTTCTTT. Encoded protein: CASSHDRVNTEAFF.